These 27 T cell receptor beta chains were all obtained from the same sample, sequenced in a study of blood T cells in healthy people across ages. Primers used in a second PCR of about 6 to 11 cycles were a sample-barcoded 5' primer and a J-beta primer mix. TCRdb ran MiXCR on the 5' RACE reads and lists one entry per CDR3 protein. This sample has about 1,800,000 distinct CDR3 sequences, with approximately 28% found just once. The sample comprised blood. Receptor source: a woman aged 25 to 39 in good health.

This clonotype was recorded at least ten times. The chain carries TRBV29-1 and TRBJ2-1, with D uncertain. Germline V gene lookup returns CDR1 SQVTM and CDR2 ANQGSEA. The CDR3 sequence is 12 residues long. Trimming took 0 bases from V and 9 from J, leaving 9 bases between them. CDR3 loop: CSVEDISTEQFF. The CDR3 nucleotides read TGCAGCGTTGAAGACATTAGCACTGAGCAGTTCTTC.

A remark on this clonotype: A junction end diverges from the germline sequence, so it may reflect a read error. The chain couples TRBV5-5 to TRBJ1-1, with D unresolved. This CDR3 comprises 17 residues. Per the germline V gene, CDR1 is SGHKS and CDR2 is YYEKEE (reference sequence). The CDR3 here is CVSSLQPPEIVNTEAFF. DNA for the CDR3: TGTGTCAGCAGTCTACAGCCACCGGAAATCGTGAACACTGAAGCTTTCTTT.

This clonotype has more than one count but fewer than ten. This chain joins TRBV27 and TRBJ2-1, with 9 bases lining up with TRBD2. This CDR3 is built from 14 residues. The germline gives CDR1 MNHEY, CDR2 SMNVEV (reference sequence). V lost 9 bases to trimming and J lost 7 bases; unmatched junction nucleotides: 10. The CDR3 reads CASGLREGQNEQFF. The CDR3 coding sequence is TGTGCCAGTGGTCTGCGGGAGGGCCAGAATGAGCAGTTCTTC.

This clonotype was detected only a few times. Compared with germline, one end of the junction differs, possibly owing to a read error. The chain carries TRBV2 and TRBJ2-4, with D perhaps being TRBD1 or TRBD2 (5 bases each). The tail of the sequence fits TRBJ2-7 better, so the J call may be wrong. CDR1 SNHLY and CDR2 FYNNEI come from the germline V gene. The CDR3 totals 19 residues. In DNA form, the CDR3 reads TGTGCCAGCAGTAAAGCCTTATCGGGACGGTCCCCCTCCCATTACGAGCAGTACTTC. Protein sequence: CASSKALSGRSPSHYEQYF.

This clonotype appeared a few times. V gene TRBV6-5 combines with J gene TRBJ2-7, with D unclear. CDR3 length: 14 residues. CDR1 MNHEY and CDR2 SVGAGI come from the germline V gene. V shed 2 bases and J shed 6 bases, with 14 bases lying between them. CDR3 protein: CASSYAVSPTEQYF. In DNA, the CDR3 is TGTGCCAGCAGTTACGCCGTCTCACCCACCGAGCAGTACTTC.

This clonotype has just a few counts. This sequence joins TRBV2 and TRBJ1-5; D not certain. The CDR3 extends over 14 amino acids. Germline loops: CDR1 SNHLY, CDR2 FYNNEI. The V and J ends lost 1 base and 3 bases respectively, with 7 bases between them. The CDR3 bases are TGTGCCAGCAGTGAAGGGTCTGTCAATCAGCCCCAGCATTTT. Translated, it gives CASSEGSVNQPQHF.

This clonotype was picked up one time. The chain combines TRBV25-1 with TRBJ1-1, with D perhaps TRBD1 (6 bases). The CDR3 loop spans 13 amino acids. In germline, CDR1 is MGHDK, CDR2 SYGVNS. Trimming pared 2 bases from V and 6 bases from J, leaving 10 bases between. The CDR3 protein is CASSEDRRSEAFF. The DNA for the CDR3 is TGTGCCAGCAGTGAAGACAGGAGGTCTGAAGCTTTCTTT.

The rearrangement joins TRBV6-6 to TRBJ2-1, with 14 positions matching TRBD2. CDR3 length: 15 amino acids. Germline V gene data show CDR1 as MNHNY and CDR2 as SVGAGI (reference sequence). V dropped 7 bases and J dropped 7; count of bases not matched to a gene: 6. CDR3 region: CASTTGTSGGNEQFF. The CDR3 DNA sequence: TGTGCCAGCACCACCGGGACTAGCGGGGGAAATGAGCAGTTCTTC.

V is TRBV5-1 and J is TRBJ2-5; weak D call: TRBD1 (7 bases). The length of the CDR3 is 14 residues. CDR1 and CDR2 (germline): SGHRS, YFSETQ. The V gene lost 6 bases and the J gene lost 5 bases, with 17 bases spanning the gap. In DNA, the CDR3 is TGCGCCAGCAACTTTGGCGCAGGGGGGGAGACCCAGTACTTC. Its protein is CASNFGAGGETQYF.

This chain links TRBV5-6 with TRBJ2-1, with D maybe TRBD1 (6 bases). Germline values: CDR1 SGHDT, CDR2 YYEEEE. The CDR3 is 11 residues long. V was clipped by 4 bases and J by 13 bases, with 12 bases between them. The CDR3 DNA follows: TGTGCCAGCAGCAGGGCAGGGGATCAGTTCTTC. Amino acids: CASSRAGDQFF.

The CDR3 loop is CSARIMDSLFYGYTF. CDR3 nucleotide sequence: TGCAGTGCTAGAATAATGGACAGCCTCTTCTATGGCTACACCTTC. The rearrangement uses TRBV20-1 and TRBJ1-2, with TRBD1 as a possible D gene (6 bases). Germline V lookup: CDR1 DFQATT, CDR2 SNEGSKA (reference sequence). V lost 2 bases, J lost 4 bases, and 17 bases lay in between. The CDR3 has 15 amino acids.

The rearrangement uses TRBV19 and TRBJ2-1, with D possibly TRBD2 on 6 matching bases. Germline CDR1 LNHDA, CDR2 SQIVND (reference sequence). This CDR3 is built from 14 residues. V was cut by 3 bases and J by 7 bases, with 13 bases left in between. The CDR3 DNA reads TGTGCCAGTAGTATGGCGGGGAGCAGGAATGAGCAGTTCTTC. It encodes CASSMAGSRNEQFF. Supplemented by reference TRBV19 and TRBJ2-1, the full variable domain reads DGGITQSPKYLFRKEGQNVTLSCEQNLNHDAMYWYRQDPGQGLRLIYYSQIVNDFQKGDIAEGYSVSREKKESFPLTVTSAQKNPTAFYLCASSMAGSRNEQFFGPGTRLTVL.

The chain uses TRBV28 and TRBJ1-5; weak D call: TRBD1 (5 bases). Deletions cut 5 bases from V and 7 bases from J, with 12 bases between. The CDR3 has 13 residues. CDR1 is MDHEN and CDR2 is SYDVKM in the germline V gene. CDR3 sequence: CASSTRGAQPQHF. In DNA, the CDR3 is TGTGCCAGCAGTACGAGGGGAGCCCAGCCCCAGCATTTT.

The table lists this clonotype with a few counts. The chain carries TRBV4-1 and TRBJ1-1; 10 bases are a match to TRBD1. The V and J ends lost 0 bases and 7 bases, in that order; junction bases with no gene match: 5. In germline, CDR1 is MGHRA, CDR2 YSYEKL. The CDR3 sequence is 15 residues long. The CDR3 nucleotides are TGCGCCAGCAGCCAAGAAGGGACAGGGGTCTTTGAAGCTTTCTTT. Its protein is CASSQEGTGVFEAFF.

About this clonotype: A read error is possible here, since a much larger clone lies one base away. The V gene is TRBV6-1, the J gene TRBJ2-7; D gene unclear. Germline assignment: CDR1 MNHNS and CDR2 SASEGT. V was clipped by 7 bases and J by 2 bases, with 15 bases between them. The CDR3 loop spans 14 amino acids. CDR3 sequence: CASILDGATYEQYF. The CDR3 nucleotides read TGTGCCAGCATCCTCGACGGTGCTACCTACGAGCAGTACTTC.

This clonotype was found many times. The chain combines TRBV7-9 with TRBJ2-7; D unclear. Germline loops: CDR1 SEHNR, CDR2 FQNEAQ (reference sequence). The V end was cut by 1 base, the J end by 6 bases, with 13 bases between. This CDR3 has 14 residues. The CDR3 region has the DNA TGTGCCAGCAGCTTAGAGTGGGCATTAGGCGAGCAGTACTTC. Translating it yields CASSLEWALGEQYF.

The sample holds a few counts of this clonotype. The chain uses TRBV27 and TRBJ1-2; D not certain. V gave up 2 bases and J gave up 3 bases, with 7 bases separating them. Germline values: CDR1 MNHEY, CDR2 SMNVEV (reference sequence). The CDR3 length is 13 residues. Here the CDR3 reads CASSLSSHYGYTF. The CDR3 region has the DNA TGTGCCAGCAGTTTAAGTAGTCACTATGGCTACACCTTC.

This clonotype was found many times. The rearrangement links TRBV14 to TRBJ2-7; D not certain. CDR1 and CDR2 from the germline V gene are SGHDN and FVKESK. The CDR3 is made up of 12 amino acids. V was pared by 4 bases and J by 3 bases, with 7 bases between. For the CDR3, the DNA is TGTGCCAGCAGCCGTGGGAACTACGAGCAGTACTTC. Protein sequence: CASSRGNYEQYF.

The chain uses TRBV20-1 and TRBJ1-2; D unresolved. This CDR3 region has 19 residues. Germline values: CDR1 DFQATT, CDR2 SNEGSKA (reference sequence). Trimming left V 0 bases short and J 2 bases short, with 25 bases between. In DNA form, the CDR3 reads TGCAGTGCTAGAGATGAGTACGACGAGCGGAACTCCCCCAACTATGGCTACACCTTC. It codes for CSARDEYDERNSPNYGYTF.

This clonotype was seen a handful of times. V gene TRBV3-1 combines with J gene TRBJ2-1, with D perhaps assigned TRBD1 or TRBD2 (7 bases each). CDR3 size: 16 residues. Germline V lookup: CDR1 LGHDT, CDR2 YNNKEL (reference sequence). With 4 bases removed from V and 6 bases from J, the gap between germline ends came to 19 bases. The DNA of the CDR3 is TGTGCCAGCAGCCTCCGAGAGGGGGCGGGGGCCAATGAGCAGTTCTTC. It encodes CASSLREGAGANEQFF.

The rearrangement links TRBV27 to TRBJ2-1; either TRBD1 or TRBD2 may fit D (5 bases each). Germline-derived CDR1 and CDR2 are MNHEY and SMNVEV (reference sequence). V lost 8 bases, J lost 7 bases, and 18 bases lay in between. The CDR3 sequence is 14 residues long. The CDR3 region is CASRLRGARNEQFF. CDR3 DNA sequence: TGTGCCAGCCGACTTCGAGGGGCGAGGAATGAGCAGTTCTTC.

This clonotype came up a few times. The chain is built from TRBV7-9 and TRBJ2-1; 9 bases are shared with TRBD2. CDR3 length: 17 residues. Trimming removed 0 bases from V and 6 bases from J; junction bases left unmatched: 9. CDR1 is SEHNR, CDR2 FQNEAQ, per germline (reference sequence). The CDR3 region has the DNA TGTGCCAGCAGCTTAGCGTTCCTGCGGGAGGGCCGCAATGAGCAGTTCTTC. Amino acids: CASSLAFLREGRNEQFF.

The chain recombines TRBV5-1 with TRBJ1-1; D possibly corresponds to TRBD1 (6 bases). Germline V gene sequence: CDR1 SGHRS, CDR2 YFSETQ. This CDR3 region has 15 residues. V was shortened by 0 bases and J by 1 base, with 10 bases between the two germline ends. The CDR3 DNA sequence: TGCGCCAGCAGCTTGGGTGGAGGGGGGAACACTGAAGCTTTCTTT. It encodes CASSLGGGGNTEAFF.

This chain links TRBV7-3 with TRBJ1-1; no firm D call. This CDR3 comprises 14 residues. Between the trimmed V and J ends, which lost 7 bases and 6 bases, there was a span of 18 bases. Germline V gives CDR1 SGHTA, CDR2 FQGTGA. CDR3 loop: CASTLAGEHAEAFF. CDR3 in DNA: TGTGCCAGCACCCTGGCCGGGGAGCACGCTGAAGCTTTCTTT.

This clonotype has only a few counts. The chain is built from TRBV7-6 and TRBJ2-1, with 11 bases identical to TRBD2. Per germline, CDR1 SGHVS and CDR2 FNYEAQ. V was clipped by 5 bases and J by 9 bases; unmatched bases: 9. This CDR3 has 15 residues. As DNA, the CDR3 is TGTGCCAGCAGCCCCCTTAGCGGGAGGGAGAGTGAGCAGTTCTTC. It translates to CASSPLSGRESEQFF.

This clonotype turned up a few times. This chain connects TRBV2 to TRBJ2-5; D remains ambiguous. Between the trimmed V and J ends, which lost 8 bases and 5 bases, there was a span of 18 bases. The germline CDR1 and CDR2 sequences are SNHLY and FYNNEI. This CDR3 is built from 14 residues. The CDR3 region is CASGNSALGETQYF. CDR3 coding DNA: TGTGCCAGCGGAAACAGCGCCCTAGGGGAGACCCAGTACTTC.

This clonotype was seen a handful of times. V is TRBV20-1 and J is TRBJ2-6, with D perhaps TRBD2 (7 bases). The CDR3 loop spans 17 amino acids. The V gene's germline CDR1 is DFQATT and CDR2 SNEGSKA (reference sequence). V was clipped by 6 bases and J by 0 bases, with 18 bases between them. CDR3 residues: CSAARGGRSSGANVLTF. CDR3 DNA sequence: TGCAGTGCCGCTAGGGGGGGAAGGAGCTCTGGGGCCAACGTCCTGACTTTC.